Described below is a single TCR beta chain sequence and its context. Its cognate antigen has yet to be identified. No clone much larger than this one lies a single base away; base qualities are absent. Cut back by 2 bases and 9 bases, the V and J ends lie 20 bases apart. Per the germline V gene (reference sequence), SGHNT is the CDR1 and YYREEE is the CDR2. From cysteine to phenylalanine, the CDR3 is 16 amino acids long. Left in the record is the CDR3 DNA by itself, 48 bases read in frame from the first base. The data are from a study of Ad26.COV2.S vaccination and SARS-CoV-2 variants (dated by TCRdb to the early 2020s). Notes on the research overall: Donors in the vaccine arm were drawn from COV1001, a phase I-IIa trial of Ad26.COV2.S in healthy adults that was multicentre, randomized, double-blind and placebo-controlled. Ad26.COV2.S was given intramuscularly at 5x10^10 or 1x10^11 viral particles, as a single shot or as two shots 56 days apart. TCRbeta repertoire sequencing served as the tool for gauging how specific and how broad the SARS-CoV-2-reactive T cell receptors were following Ad26.COV2.S vaccination. A total of around 32 samples were included in the TCR-sequenced set, comprising roughly 19 Ad26.COV2.S vaccine recipients, 5 placebo recipients and 8 SARS-CoV-2 convalescent individuals. Participants in the trial were split at random into five groups of five each, receiving low-dose or high-dose Ad26.COV2.S once or twice, or else placebo on both occasions. Throughout the experiments and outcome assessment, investigators stayed blinded to trial group allocation.

This specimen's treatment or condition label, interpreted: 15 to 20 received Ad26.COV2.S at low or high dose, single or two shots; roughly five received placebo; per-sample allocation not given. Repertoires of vaccine and placebo recipients were sequenced from samples collected on day 63 after the first injection. In Cohort 1b, around 23 adults aged 18-55 years were enrolled at a single site in Boston, USA, between 29 July and 7 August 2020. Ad26.COV2.S was a replication-incompetent adenovirus type 26 vector that expressed a prefusion-stabilized SARS-CoV-2 spike protein derived from the original Wuhan strain. Paper-wide results and their limitations: Substantial breadth of spike-specific CD8+ and CD4+ T cell responses was reported after vaccination. Vaccine and placebo recipients had similar non-spike TCR breadth, a finding consistent with the vaccine containing only spike. Compared with placebo recipients, Ad26.COV2.S recipients showed higher spike-specific TCR breadth (P = 0.0014). According to the authors, total T cell responses may have been underestimated by the TCR breadth and depth analyses. The study lacked the statistical power to compare responses across vaccine doses or regimens.

The immunoSEQ Assay was used to sequence TCRbeta CDR3 regions. After extraction, genomic DNA underwent amplification by bias-controlled multiplex PCR, followed by high-throughput sequencing. The published analysis was carried out like this. Collapsing and filtering of sequences were performed to quantify the absolute abundance of each unique TCRbeta CDR3 region. T cell fraction was estimated by normalizing TCRbeta template counts to usable DNA, which was measured by amplifying reference genes present in all nucleated cells. Repertoire TCRs were annotated as SARS-CoV-2-specific by exact matching of V gene, CDR3 amino acid sequence and J gene to a known reactive TCR set. The reference SARS-CoV-2 TCR set was derived from MIRA and filtered for enrichment in COVID-19-positive ImmuneCODE repertoires, a step that removed public or cross-reactive TCRs. Based on the MIRA antigens, annotated TCRs were further analysed at the level of specific ORF or position within ORF. Depth was the summed frequency of annotated unique rearrangements, while breadth was defined as annotated unique rearrangements over total unique productive rearrangements. Two-sided Wilcoxon rank-sum tests were applied when comparing TCR breadth between groups. The source is immuneACCESS, and TCRdb retained only in-frame sequences with V and J called. Part of the clones is not carried over; for the studies checked, unresolved V genes explain less than half of this, and the remainder is unexplained. V and J calls and clone size are copied from that table; D and trimming were computed from the DNA. The sample contains fewer than 600,000 clones, 80% to 90% of them found a single time. Under 2% of the sample goes to the ten largest clones.

This receptor was obtained from a person between 18 and 60 years old who received the Ad26.COV2.S COVID-19 vaccine or a placebo. The sequence is built from TRBV5-4 and TRBJ2-2; the best D guess is TRBD2, with 6 bases matching. The input for sequencing was peripheral blood, taken in a trial of Ad26.COV2.S vaccine versus placebo. The nucleotide sequence is given as TGTGCCAGCAGCTTCCTCGGGGGAGGTTTGGTCAGGGAGCTGTTTTTT. Its protein product is CASSFLGGGLVRELFF.